The clone carrying this T cell receptor beta chain was detected only a few times. The antigen is undetermined. Expressed TCRB transcripts were sequenced, since all the RNA that had been isolated was reverse transcribed. Measured with immunoSEQ multiplex PCR; TCRdb has only the in-frame clones, and not every one. The data contain approximately 600,000 clones, around an eighth of them singletons. This entry belongs to a study of beta chain features in type 1 diabetes. Overall study context: What patients shared with healthy donors was a similar profile of age, gender and cell yields. Examination covered some 99,000,000 sorted cells spanning all samples.

Whole-study findings and limits: Shortening of TCRB CDR3s, moderate but significant, appeared in all four CD4+ subsets of Type 1 diabetes patients.

CDR3 size: 12 residues. Trimming pared 7 bases from V and 4 bases from J, leaving 11 bases between. Germline V CDR1 and CDR2: MNHEY, SMNVEV (reference sequence). What was sequenced was naive CD4+ T cells from blood. The TCR sequence derives from a man between 25 and 39 years old with type 1 diabetes. The chain couples TRBV27 to TRBJ2-7; TRBD1 is a possible D gene (6 bases). The CDR3 spells CASTGRGYEQYF. The CDR3 region has the DNA TGTGCCAGCACGGGCAGGGGTTACGAGCAGTACTTC.